A single sample gave rise to the 15 T cell receptor beta chains below, sequenced in a study of blood T cell repertoires in COVID-19. Measured with immunoSEQ multiplex PCR; TCRdb has only the in-frame clones, and not every one. The sample lists 350,000 to 450,000 clones, around 92% occurring once. Sequences were obtained from peripheral blood. These TCRs come from a middle-aged man with acute or convalescent COVID-19.

The chain recombines TRBV14 with TRBJ2-7; maybe TRBD2 (5 bases). The CDR3 extends over 13 amino acids. The germline V gene encodes CDR1 SGHDN and CDR2 FVKESK. The V end lost 6 bases, the J end lost 6 bases, and 15 bases lay between the germline ends. The CDR3 here is CASRQRGGSEQYF. Here the CDR3 DNA reads TGTGCCAGCAGGCAACGTGGAGGCAGCGAGCAGTACTTC.

The V and J genes are TRBV2 and TRBJ2-1, with 10 bases lining up with TRBD2. There are 16 residues in the CDR3. Germline values: CDR1 SNHLY, CDR2 FYNNEI. The J segment lost 0 bases and the V segment lost 6 bases, leaving 5 bases of the junction unmatched. Here the CDR3 reads CASSVKRGGSYNEQFF. Here the CDR3 DNA reads TGTGCCAGCAGCGTTAAGCGGGGGGGCTCCTACAATGAGCAGTTCTTC.

The CDR3, as DNA: TGTGCCAGCAGTCAAAGGGGGTTTGGGGCCAACGTCCTGACTTTC. This sequence encodes CASSQRGFGANVLTF. V and J are TRBV6-6 and TRBJ2-6, with D tentatively TRBD1 (6 bases). The CDR3 covers 15 residues. V lost 5 bases and J 3 bases, leaving 11 bases between the germline ends. Germline lookup yields CDR1 MNHNY and CDR2 SVGAGI (reference sequence).

This sequence joins TRBV24-1 and TRBJ2-3; TRBD2 is a possible D gene (6 bases). The CDR3 has 16 amino acids. Germline V gene data show CDR1 as KGHDR and CDR2 as SFDVKD. Trimming removed 4 bases from V and 0 bases from J, with 13 bases in between. The CDR3 DNA reads TGTGCCACCAGTGACCCAGGGACTGGCAGCACAGATACGCAGTATTTT. Protein product: CATSDPGTGSTDTQYF.

The sample holds many counts of this clone. The genes are TRBV5-1 and TRBJ1-1; 8 nucleotides align to TRBD1. The CDR3 has 14 amino acids. Germline V CDR1 and CDR2: SGHRS, YFSETQ. Unmatched junction bases numbered 4, after V lost 0 bases and J lost 6 bases. The CDR3 protein is CASSLGGQAAEAFF. Here the CDR3 DNA reads TGCGCCAGCAGCTTGGGGGGACAGGCGGCTGAAGCTTTCTTT.

V usage is TRBV5-5 and J usage is TRBJ2-1; D unresolved. Germline V gene sequence: CDR1 SGHKS, CDR2 YYEKEE (reference sequence). The V end was cut by 1 base, the J end by 5 bases, with 7 bases between. This CDR3 comprises 13 residues. The CDR3 nucleotides read TGTGCCAGCAGCTTGTCCCTTAACAATGAGCAGTTCTTC. Its protein product is CASSLSLNNEQFF.

The V and J genes are TRBV5-8 and TRBJ1-1; D perhaps matches TRBD1 (5 bases). The V end lost 4 bases, the J end lost 1 base, and 8 bases lay between the germline ends. The CDR3 spans 13 residues. The germline CDR1 and CDR2 sequences are SGHTS and YDEGEE. The CDR3 sequence is CASSRGWNTEAFF. In DNA form, the CDR3 reads TGTGCCAGCAGCCGGGGGTGGAACACTGAAGCTTTCTTT.

This chain uses TRBV5-1 with TRBJ1-4, with D possibly matching TRBD1 (6 bases). The V end lost 4 bases, the J end lost 3 bases, and 16 bases lay between the germline ends. From germline, CDR1 is SGHRS and CDR2 YFSETQ. The CDR3 sequence is 16 residues long. The CDR3 DNA is TGCGCCAGCAGCCCGGGACAACACCTCTCTAATGAAAAACTGTTTTTT. It codes for CASSPGQHLSNEKLFF.

The chain links TRBV13 to TRBJ2-2; perhaps TRBD1 as D (5 bases). Germline loops: CDR1 PRHDT, CDR2 FYEKMQ (reference sequence). The CDR3 length is 14 residues. The V gene lost 3 bases and the J gene lost 1 base, with 6 bases spanning the gap. The CDR3: CASSFTGNTGELFF. In DNA form, the CDR3 reads TGTGCCAGCAGCTTTACAGGGAACACCGGGGAGCTGTTTTTT.

This chain connects TRBV11-2 to TRBJ1-1; perhaps TRBD1 as D (5 bases). CDR1 and CDR2 (germline): SGHAT, FQNNGV. The CDR3 extends over 15 amino acids. The V end lost 1 base, the J end lost 4 bases, and 13 bases lay between the germline ends. The chain's CDR3 is CASSLGGSGGTEAFF. The CDR3 nucleotides read TGTGCCAGCAGCTTAGGAGGTTCGGGGGGCACTGAAGCTTTCTTT. The full variable domain, with the rest looked up from reference TRBV11-2 and TRBJ1-1, is EAGVAQSPRYKIIEKRQSVAFWCNPISGHATLYWYQQILGQGPKLLIQFQNNGVVDDSQLPKDRFSAERLKGVDSTLKIQPAKLEDSAVYLCASSLGGSGGTEAFFGQGTRLTVV.

The chain couples TRBV6-5 to TRBJ2-7; 7 bases line up with TRBD2. The CDR3 is 14 residues long. V dropped 6 bases and J dropped 2; count of bases not matched to a gene: 7. The germline V gene encodes CDR1 MNHEY and CDR2 SVGAGI. The CDR3 reads CASRSAGRPYEQYF. CDR3 in DNA: TGTGCCAGCAGGAGCGCCGGGAGGCCCTACGAGCAGTACTTC.

The chain carries TRBV5-4 and TRBJ1-2; TRBD1 matches at 7 bases. CDR1 and CDR2 from the germline V gene are SGHNT and YYREEE (reference sequence). This CDR3 is 15 amino acids long. The junction had 12 bases not matched to a gene; V was cut back by 4 bases and J by 6 bases. Here the CDR3 DNA reads TGTGCCAGCAGCGCAAGACAGGGTGGACAAGATGGCTACACCTTC. It specifies CASSARQGGQDGYTF.

The chain couples TRBV7-9 to TRBJ2-1; 8 bases match TRBD2. V dropped 6 bases and J dropped 6; count of bases not matched to a gene: 10. The CDR3 runs 15 residues. Per germline, CDR1 SEHNR and CDR2 FQNEAQ (reference sequence). CDR3 in amino acids: CASRNLAGGVNEQFF. The CDR3 coding sequence is TGTGCCAGCAGGAACTTGGCGGGGGGAGTCAATGAGCAGTTCTTC.

The J gene is TRBJ1-6, the V gene TRBV7-2, with unresolved D. This CDR3 is 15 amino acids long. Trimming removed 1 base at V and 9 bases at J, with 13 bases between. Germline lookup yields CDR1 SGHTA and CDR2 FQGNSA. The CDR3 is CASSLVIEDPSPLHF. The CDR3 region has the DNA TGTGCCAGCAGCTTAGTGATAGAGGATCCTTCACCCCTCCACTTT.

This clone was counted between two and nine times. The genes are TRBV7-9 and TRBJ1-2, with D unresolved. The germline CDR1 and CDR2 sequences are SEHNR and FQNEAQ (reference sequence). The CDR3 length is 13 residues. V lost 6 bases to trimming and J lost 3 bases, with 11 bases between them. CDR3 region: CASRMAGDYGYTF. The CDR3 DNA is TGTGCCAGCAGAATGGCCGGGGACTATGGCTACACCTTC.